Given below is one TCR beta chain in context. The antigen remains undetermined. The germline gives CDR1 SGHDT, CDR2 YYEEEE. V was clipped by 1 base and J by 0 bases, with 7 bases between them. This CDR3 contains 15 residues. This PCR relied on a set of 60 Vbeta primers and 13 Jbeta primers. The method was immunoSEQ multiplex PCR; TCRdb's version includes in-frame clones alone and lacks a portion of them. This table holds approximately 170,000 clones, around 80% found once. The sample belongs to a study of cytomegalovirus exposure and HLA in healthy donors. Regarding the study as a whole: Several V segments, TRBV6-2 and TRBV6-3 among them, could not be told apart and were dropped. V- and J-gene trimming in TCR beta was tied to a missense DCLRE1C variant by an analysis performed later. The study flagged some 180 TCR beta chains as cytomegalovirus-associated. Common viral pathogens seemed to be connected with several of the most significant clusters, according to a later analysis.

The receptor comes from a woman aged 25 to 45 in good health and CMV-seropositive. Sequencing used PBMCs. The chain joins TRBV5-6 to TRBJ2-2; TRBD1 is a possible D gene (5 bases). This CDR3 reads CASSLPDTNTGELFF. CDR3 nucleotide sequence: TGTGCCAGCAGCTTGCCGGACACGAACACCGGGGAGCTGTTTTTT.